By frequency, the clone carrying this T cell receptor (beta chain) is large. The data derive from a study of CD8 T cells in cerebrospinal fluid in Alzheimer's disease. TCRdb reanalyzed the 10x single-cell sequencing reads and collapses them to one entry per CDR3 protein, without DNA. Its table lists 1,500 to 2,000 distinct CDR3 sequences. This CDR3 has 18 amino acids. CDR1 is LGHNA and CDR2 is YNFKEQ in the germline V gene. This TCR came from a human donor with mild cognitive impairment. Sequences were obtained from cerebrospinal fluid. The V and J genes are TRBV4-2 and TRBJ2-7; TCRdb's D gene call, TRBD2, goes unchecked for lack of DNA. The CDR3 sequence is CASSQESPRLAGVYEQYF.